These 22 T cell receptor beta chains were all obtained from the same sample, sequenced in a study of graft-versus-host responses after intestinal transplantation. Tissue from the graft was processed to free its intraepithelial and lamina propria lymphocytes. The protocol was immunoSEQ multiplex PCR, while the TCRdb copy is restricted to in-frame clones and leaves out a portion. The sample contains around 17,000 clones, approximately 86% of which appear only once. The sample here was ileum tissue, taken 17 days after transplant. The receptors stem from a human patient who received an intestinal transplant, so some T cells may come from the graft donor.

The gene calls are TRBV6-5 and TRBJ2-7; TRBD1 matches at 10 bases. Germline assignment: CDR1 MNHEY and CDR2 SVGAGI. CDR3 size: 15 residues. Unmatched junction bases numbered 10, after V lost 6 bases and J lost 5 bases. The CDR3 region has the DNA TGTGCCAGCAGACGCCGGGACAGGGGACCCCACGAGCAGTACTTC. Translated, it gives CASRRRDRGPHEQYF.

The chain has TRBV11-3 and TRBJ1-1; a weak D match, TRBD1 (6 bases). In germline, CDR1 is SGHNT, CDR2 YENEEA. The CDR3 runs 13 residues. V was shortened by 4 bases and J by 2 bases, with 8 bases between the two germline ends. DNA of the CDR3: TGTGCCAGCAGCTGGGACACCAACACTGAAGCTTTCTTT. Amino acid sequence: CASSWDTNTEAFF.

The chain joins TRBV6-1 to TRBJ2-2; 9 nucleotides line up with TRBD1. After removal of 4 bases from V and 5 bases from J, the junction contained 2 bases not matched to a gene. This CDR3 is built from 14 residues. From germline, CDR1 is MNHNS and CDR2 SASEGT. The CDR3 spells CASSGGQGTGELFF. CDR3 bases: TGTGCCAGCAGTGGGGGACAGGGTACCGGGGAGCTGTTTTTT.

This chain connects TRBV27 to TRBJ2-4, with 10 bases identical to TRBD1. J gave up 2 bases and V 0 bases, and 10 bases lay outside the gene matches. Germline-derived CDR1 and CDR2 are MNHEY and SMNVEV (reference sequence). This CDR3 region has 19 residues. CDR3 loop: CASSLSGTGAASSKNIQYF. The CDR3 bases are TGTGCCAGCAGTTTATCGGGGACAGGGGCCGCTAGCTCCAAAAACATTCAGTACTTC.

The chain couples TRBV9 to TRBJ2-1; TRBD2 agrees at 10 bases. CDR3 length equals 19 residues. V was clipped by 3 bases and J by 0 bases; unmatched bases: 12. CDR1 is SGDLS and CDR2 is YYNGEE in the germline V gene. CDR3 amino acids: CASSGDPSGSSSSYNEQFF. The DNA for the CDR3 is TGTGCCAGCAGCGGAGACCCTAGCGGGAGTTCCTCCTCCTACAATGAGCAGTTCTTC.

This chain joins TRBV6-4 and TRBJ2-1, with D tentatively TRBD1 (6 bases). In germline, CDR1 is MRHNA, CDR2 SNTAGT. The CDR3 has 16 amino acids. The V end was cut by 0 bases, the J end by 4 bases, with 13 bases between. The CDR3 coding sequence is TGTGCCAGCAGTGACTCGAAGGCAGGGGATTACAATGAGCAGTTCTTC. Its protein is CASSDSKAGDYNEQFF.

V is TRBV27 and J is TRBJ1-2; D is unresolved. The CDR3 length is 12 residues. CDR1 and CDR2 from the germline V gene are MNHEY and SMNVEV (reference sequence). Trimming stripped 6 bases from V and 4 bases from J, with 9 bases between. The DNA for the CDR3 is TGTGCCAGCAGGGACGTCCTCTATGGCTACACCTTC. Amino acid sequence: CASRDVLYGYTF.

The chain has TRBV7-8 and TRBJ2-7; TRBD2 matches 9 bases. Germline-derived CDR1 and CDR2 are SGHVS and FQNEAQ. The CDR3 runs 16 residues. The trim removed 3 bases at V and 5 bases at J, leaving 11 bases unmatched. CDR3 residues: CASSLYDSGSLDEQYF. The CDR3 DNA reads TGTGCCAGCAGCTTGTACGATAGCGGGAGTCTCGACGAGCAGTACTTC.

J is TRBJ2-1 and V is TRBV27, with a weak D call TRBD2 (5 bases). The germline gives CDR1 MNHEY, CDR2 SMNVEV (reference sequence). This CDR3 region has 15 residues. V lost 3 bases to trimming and J lost 5 bases, with 14 bases between them. The CDR3 DNA reads TGTGCCAGCAGTTTCGGGCTAGCTCGCGACAATGAGCAGTTCTTC. This sequence encodes CASSFGLARDNEQFF.

This sequence joins TRBV5-4 and TRBJ2-1; D might be TRBD2 (5 bases). The CDR3 extends over 11 amino acids. V gave up 7 bases and J gave up 5 bases, with 7 bases separating them. CDR1 and CDR2 from the germline V gene are SGHNT and YYREEE (reference sequence). The CDR3 region is CASGLNNEQFF. CDR3 DNA sequence: TGTGCCAGCGGACTCAACAATGAGCAGTTCTTC.

The genes are TRBV7-2 and TRBJ2-2; the match to TRBD1 covers 8 bases. Germline V gives CDR1 SGHTA, CDR2 FQGNSA. V lost 5 bases and J lost 4; bases outside the gene matches: 6. CDR3 size: 15 residues. This CDR3 is CASSVRDRPTGELFF. For the CDR3, the DNA is TGTGCCAGCAGCGTACGGGACAGGCCCACCGGGGAGCTGTTTTTT.

CDR3 DNA sequence: TGTGCCAGCAGCCAGCTACAGACAGCGCACACTGAAGCTTTCTTT. This encodes CASSQLQTAHTEAFF. The rearrangement links TRBV5-4 to TRBJ1-1; D is perhaps TRBD1 (5 bases). CDR1 SGHNT and CDR2 YYREEE come from the germline V gene (reference sequence). The CDR3 contains 15 residues. Trimming removed 4 bases at V and 3 bases at J, with 16 bases between.

V is TRBV28 and J is TRBJ2-7, with 12 bases fitting TRBD2. Germline-derived CDR1 and CDR2 are MDHEN and SYDVKM. CDR3 length: 18 amino acids. V lost 3 bases, J lost 4 bases, and 13 bases stayed unmatched. The CDR3 loop reads CASSFGGRLAGVGYEQYF. In DNA, the CDR3 is TGTGCCAGCAGTTTCGGCGGGCGACTAGCGGGAGTCGGGTACGAGCAGTACTTC.

The rearrangement links TRBV11-2 to TRBJ1-2; weak D call: TRBD1 (6 bases). Between the trimmed V and J ends, which lost 2 bases and 8 bases, there was a span of 12 bases. Germline V lookup: CDR1 SGHAT, CDR2 FQNNGV. This CDR3 is 13 amino acids long. The CDR3 here is CASSLTGAGGYTF. The CDR3 DNA follows: TGTGCCAGCAGCTTAACGGGGGCTGGAGGCTACACCTTC.

The chain combines TRBV28 with TRBJ2-1, with D perhaps assigned TRBD1 or TRBD2 (6 bases each). V was trimmed by 3 bases and J by 4 bases, leaving 16 bases between them. The germline V gene has CDR1 MDHEN and CDR2 SYDVKM. The CDR3 is made up of 16 amino acids. The CDR3 nucleotides read TGTGCCAGCAGTTTCTCCGGAGGGGGATTATACAATGAGCAGTTCTTC. Translation: CASSFSGGGLYNEQFF.

CDR3 residues: CASSSGDNEQFF. DNA of the CDR3: TGTGCCAGCAGCTCCGGGGACAATGAGCAGTTCTTC. This sequence joins TRBV28 and TRBJ2-1, with a possible D match to TRBD2 (5 bases). In germline, CDR1 is MDHEN, CDR2 SYDVKM. The CDR3 has 12 residues. V was clipped by 6 bases and J by 5 bases, with 8 bases between them.

This clone was recorded a few times. The sample holds other DNA sequences that translate to the same CDR3. The rearrangement links TRBV28 to TRBJ1-1; D not resolved. V gave up 3 bases and J gave up 1 base, with 6 bases separating them. Germline CDR1 is MDHEN and CDR2 is SYDVKM. The length of the CDR3 is 13 residues. The CDR3 loop is CASSLRENTEAFF. As DNA, the CDR3 is TGTGCCAGCAGTTTGCGAGAGAACACTGAAGCTTTCTTT.

The V and J genes are TRBV6-1 and TRBJ2-1; perhaps TRBD1 as D (6 bases). V was trimmed by 5 bases and J by 1 base, leaving 12 bases between them. Germline CDR1 is MNHNS and CDR2 is SASEGT. This CDR3 has 15 residues. As DNA, the CDR3 is TGTGCCAGCAGTAAACAGGGCCCTTCCTACAATGAGCAGTTCTTC. It specifies CASSKQGPSYNEQFF.

In its sample, this clone was seen once. The V gene is TRBV13, the J gene TRBJ1-4; 7 positions match TRBD1. The junction had 11 bases not matched to a gene; V was cut back by 3 bases and J by 10 bases. The length of the CDR3 is 15 residues. CDR1 and CDR2 (germline): PRHDT, FYEKMQ (reference sequence). CDR3 sequence (DNA): TGTGCCAGCAGCTTCTCGAGACAGGGAGGAGGAAAACTGTTTTTT. Translated: CASSFSRQGGGKLFF.

The chain employs TRBV7-8 and TRBJ1-2, with D perhaps matching TRBD1 (6 bases). The CDR3 has 15 residues. V lost 0 bases to trimming and J lost 5 bases, with 13 bases between them. The germline V gene has CDR1 SGHVS and CDR2 FQNEAQ. This chain's CDR3 is CASSLAGALGYGYTF. CDR3 in DNA: TGTGCCAGCAGCTTAGCGGGGGCTTTGGGTTATGGCTACACCTTC.

This chain uses TRBV18 with TRBJ2-1; D unclear. The germline gives CDR1 KGHSH, CDR2 LQKENI. The CDR3 has 13 residues. V was pared by 0 bases and J by 10 bases, with 10 bases between. The CDR3 DNA reads as TGTGCCAGCTCACCACCGACCATTTACGAGCAGTTCTTC. Encoded protein: CASSPPTIYEQFF.

Of note for this clone: Its ends do not fully match the called genes, so a read error is possible. The chain couples TRBV7-7 to TRBJ2-1, with D perhaps TRBD2 (5 bases). The CDR3 contains 15 residues. Germline loops: CDR1 SSHAT, CDR2 FNYEAQ (reference sequence). The DNA of the CDR3 is TGTGCTAGCAGTTTGAGCGGTCGCTCCTACAATGAGCAGTTCTTC. It yields the protein CASSLSGRSYNEQFF.